One sample yielded the 21 T cell receptor beta chains listed below, sequenced in a study of cytomegalovirus exposure and HLA in healthy donors. This PCR relied on a set of 60 Vbeta primers and 13 Jbeta primers. Profiling relied on immunoSEQ multiplex PCR, and the TCRdb table lists in-frame clones only, not all of them. The table has more than 140,000 clones, roughly 77% seen once. The material sequenced was PBMCs. The receptors originated from a man between 40 and 49 years old in good health and CMV-seronegative.

In this sample, this clone turned up a few times. The chain has TRBV4-3 and TRBJ1-6; maybe TRBD1 (5 bases). This CDR3 spans 16 amino acids. Germline V CDR1 and CDR2: LGHNA, YSLEER. The V end was cut by 0 bases, the J end by 7 bases, with 13 bases between. In DNA form, the CDR3 reads TGCGCCAGCAGCCAAGAATTGCGGGGGATGAATTCACCCCTCCACTTT. It yields the protein CASSQELRGMNSPLHF.

The CDR3 nucleotides are TGTGCCAGCAGTTACGTTCAGGGGGGTAGAGACACCATATATTTT. Translation gives CASSYVQGGRDTIYF. This chain uses TRBV6-6 with TRBJ1-3, with 7 bases lining up with TRBD1. The trim removed 2 bases at V and 8 bases at J, leaving 9 bases unmatched. Germline lookup yields CDR1 MNHNY and CDR2 SVGAGI (reference sequence). CDR3 size: 15 residues.

The chain joins TRBV27 to TRBJ1-1; D gene uncertain. The germline CDR1 and CDR2 sequences are MNHEY and SMNVEV (reference sequence). With 5 bases removed from V and 0 bases from J, the gap between germline ends came to 13 bases. The CDR3 spans 15 residues. CDR3 loop: CASSPGNRMNTEAFF. For the CDR3, the DNA is TGTGCCAGCAGTCCGGGGAATCGAATGAACACTGAAGCTTTCTTT.

This chain joins TRBV21-1 and TRBJ2-7; the tabulated D call, TRBD2, remains unverified against the DNA. TRBV21-1 is shown as a pseudogene. This CDR3 is built from 17 residues. This chain's CDR3 is CAELWLAGGRGGYEQYF. In nucleotides, the CDR3 is TGTGCAGAGCTGTGGCTAGCGGGGGGGCGGGGAGGCTACGAGCAGTACTTC.

CDR3 DNA: TGCGCCAGCAGCTTTTCTCGTCCAGGGGACACCGGGGAGCTGTTTTTT. Its protein is CASSFSRPGDTGELFF. V gene TRBV5-1 combines with J gene TRBJ2-2, with D possibly matching TRBD1 (6 bases). This CDR3 region has 16 residues. With 2 bases removed from V and 3 bases from J, the gap between germline ends came to 14 bases. Germline V gene lookup returns CDR1 SGHRS and CDR2 YFSETQ.

The rearrangement joins TRBV6-1 to TRBJ2-3; D perhaps matches TRBD2 (7 bases). Germline V gives CDR1 MNHNS, CDR2 SASEGT. The CDR3 length is 15 residues. V was shortened by 8 bases and J by 0 bases, with 15 bases between the two germline ends. The CDR3 sequence: CASRQRDTSTDTQYF. The DNA of the CDR3 is TGTGCCAGCCGACAGCGGGACACCAGCACAGATACGCAGTATTTT.

This sequence joins TRBV9 and TRBJ1-2; D is unresolved. The CDR3 is 15 residues long. V was shortened by 0 bases and J by 8 bases, with 17 bases between the two germline ends. The germline CDR1 and CDR2 sequences are SGDLS and YYNGEE. DNA for the CDR3: TGTGCCAGCAGCGTAGTTTCCGCGTGGTCGGGAGGCTACACCTTC. It yields the protein CASSVVSAWSGGYTF.

The CDR3 DNA sequence: TGTGCCAGCAGCTGGGCCCGGGGGGGCGACGAGCAGTACTTC. It codes for CASSWARGGDEQYF. V is TRBV7-8 and J is TRBJ2-7; 8 bases match TRBD2. The CDR3 is 14 residues long. From germline, CDR1 is SGHVS and CDR2 FQNEAQ. Trimming at V came to 4 bases and at J to 5 bases, leaving 7 bases not matched to a gene.

This clone appeared a single time. The chain uses TRBV7-2 and TRBJ1-1, with D possibly matching TRBD1 (5 bases). CDR1 and CDR2 from the germline V gene are SGHTA and FQGNSA. V was shortened by 3 bases and J by 11 bases, with 19 bases between the two germline ends. There are 14 residues in the CDR3. CDR3 loop: CASSFLRSGGWAFF. The CDR3 nucleotides are TGTGCCAGCAGCTTCCTACGGTCGGGGGGGTGGGCTTTCTTT.

A note on this clone: Other DNA sequences of this sample code for an identical CDR3. The CDR3 reads CASSLDSYNEQFF. The CDR3 DNA follows: TGCGCCAGCAGCCTAGACAGCTACAATGAGCAGTTCTTC. The chain combines TRBV5-1 with TRBJ2-1, with D possibly TRBD1 on 5 matching bases. Trimming took off 4 bases at V and 3 bases at J, with 8 bases between the two ends. CDR3 length equals 13 residues. The V gene's germline CDR1 is SGHRS and CDR2 YFSETQ.

The chain links TRBV7-3 to TRBJ2-7; D is possibly TRBD1 (6 bases). This CDR3 is built from 16 residues. CDR1 and CDR2 (germline): SGHTA, FQGTGA. Trimming stripped 8 bases from V and 3 bases from J, with 23 bases between. The CDR3 nucleotides read TGTGCCAGCTCCGATCCTACCCTTACAGGGCACTACGAGCAGTACTTC. Protein sequence: CASSDPTLTGHYEQYF.

This clone was seen more than once but under ten times. The chain uses TRBV9 and TRBJ1-1, with no clear D. Germline CDR1 reads SGDLS; CDR2 reads YYNGEE. Trimming cost V 1 base and J 1 base, with 17 bases left between them. The CDR3 is 17 residues long. The chain's CDR3 is CASSVSKGRSGNTEAFF. Written as DNA, the CDR3 is TGTGCCAGCAGCGTATCTAAGGGTAGGAGCGGGAACACTGAAGCTTTCTTT.

This clone came up once. The gene calls are TRBV10-3 and TRBJ2-1; a possible D gene is TRBD1 (7 bases). The CDR3 runs 17 residues. Germline V lookup: CDR1 ENHRY, CDR2 SYGVKD. V was shortened by 3 bases and J by 1 base, with 16 bases between the two germline ends. DNA of the CDR3: TGTGCCATCAGTGATCCTGACAGGGAGGTTTCCTACAATGAGCAGTTCTTC. Amino acid sequence: CAISDPDREVSYNEQFF.

The chain uses TRBV7-9 and TRBJ2-3; TRBD1 matches 7 bases. There are 15 residues in the CDR3. Germline trimming cut 3 bases from V and 3 bases from J; bases unmatched to any gene: 6. Germline V CDR1 and CDR2: SEHNR, FQNEAQ (reference sequence). As DNA, the CDR3 is TGTGCCAGCAGCTTCACAGGGGATGGAACAGATACGCAGTATTTT. This codes for CASSFTGDGTDTQYF. The complete variable domain, with remaining parts taken from reference TRBV7-9 and TRBJ2-3, reads DTGVSQNPRHKITKRGQNVTFRCDPISEHNRLYWYRQTLGQGPEFLTYFQNEAQLEKSRLLSDRFSAERPKGSFSTLEIQRTEQGDSAMYLCASSFTGDGTDTQYFGPGTRLTVL.

V and J are TRBV7-2 and TRBJ1-1; 8 nucleotides align to TRBD1. The junction had 10 bases not matched to a gene; V was cut back by 6 bases and J by 4 bases. The CDR3 has 15 amino acids. The germline CDR1 and CDR2 sequences are SGHTA and FQGNSA. The CDR3 reads CASSSQTGVVTEAFF. Written as DNA, the CDR3 is TGTGCCAGCAGTAGTCAGACAGGGGTCGTCACTGAAGCTTTCTTT.

This clone was counted between two and nine times. This chain joins TRBV4-1 and TRBJ1-1; D is unclear. The CDR3 is made up of 14 amino acids. Per germline, CDR1 MGHRA and CDR2 YSYEKL. Trimming left V 4 bases short and J 4 bases short, with 13 bases between. CDR3 protein: CASSPPIGGTEAFF. CDR3 coding DNA: TGCGCCAGCAGCCCTCCGATCGGAGGCACTGAAGCTTTCTTT.

The V call is TRBV9, the J call TRBJ1-2; D not certain. Germline CDR1 SGDLS, CDR2 YYNGEE. V lost 2 bases, J lost 8 bases, and 13 bases lay in between. The CDR3 consists of 13 residues. The CDR3, as DNA: TGTGCCAGCAGCGTTTTGGGCGCTCGAGGCTACACCTTC. It yields the protein CASSVLGARGYTF.

This chain uses TRBV7-9 with TRBJ2-3, with D possibly being TRBD1 (6 bases). CDR1 is SEHNR and CDR2 is FQNEAQ in the germline V gene (reference sequence). V was clipped by 1 base and J by 4 bases, with 12 bases between them. This CDR3 comprises 15 residues. The CDR3 bases are TGTGCCAGCAGCTTAGGCTGGGCAGGGGCAGATACGCAGTATTTT. This encodes CASSLGWAGADTQYF.

V and J are TRBV9 and TRBJ1-1; a possible D gene is TRBD1 (6 bases). The V end lost 7 bases, the J end lost 7 bases, and 17 bases lay between the germline ends. CDR1 SGDLS and CDR2 YYNGEE come from the germline V gene. The CDR3 consists of 13 residues. The CDR3 sequence is CASALTGTREAFF. The CDR3 nucleotides read TGTGCCAGCGCCTTAACAGGGACCCGTGAAGCTTTCTTT.

The J gene is TRBJ1-5, the V gene TRBV15; D gene ambiguous. Germline V gives CDR1 LNHNV, CDR2 YYDKDF (reference sequence). The CDR3 extends over 15 amino acids. Trimming left V 0 bases short and J 5 bases short, with 11 bases between. The CDR3 DNA reads as TGTGCCACCAGCAGAGATAGAGCAAACCATCAGCCCCAGCATTTT. Encoded protein: CATSRDRANHQPQHF.

This rearrangement joins TRBV28 to TRBJ2-5; TRBD1 matches 7 bases. The end of the DNA is better explained by TRBJ2-7, so the J call may be wrong. Germline V gene lookup returns CDR1 MDHEN and CDR2 SYDVKM. This CDR3 contains 14 residues. CDR3 nucleotides: TGTGCCAGCAGACCGACAGGGTCCTCCTACGAGCAGTACTTC. It is translated as CASRPTGSSYEQYF.